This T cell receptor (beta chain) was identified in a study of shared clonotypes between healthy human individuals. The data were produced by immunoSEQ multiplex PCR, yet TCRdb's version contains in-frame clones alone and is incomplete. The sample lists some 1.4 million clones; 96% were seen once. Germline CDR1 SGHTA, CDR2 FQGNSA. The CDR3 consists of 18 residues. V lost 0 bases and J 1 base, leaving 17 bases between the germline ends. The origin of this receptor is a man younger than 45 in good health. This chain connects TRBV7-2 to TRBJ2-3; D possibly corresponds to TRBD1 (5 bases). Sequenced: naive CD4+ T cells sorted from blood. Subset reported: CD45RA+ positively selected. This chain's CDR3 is CASSLARWKGLGTDTQYF. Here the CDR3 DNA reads TGTGCCAGCAGCTTAGCGAGGTGGAAGGGGCTGGGCACAGATACGCAGTATTTT.